This record looks at one TCR beta chain sequence and its context. This record belongs to a study of control samples from healthy donors and cancer patients. The CDR3 spans 12 residues. The V and J ends lost 4 bases and 7 bases respectively, with 10 bases between them. In germline, CDR1 is MNHEY, CDR2 SVGAGI. Measured with immunoSEQ multiplex PCR; TCRdb has only the in-frame clones, and not every one. In the table there are about 79,000 clones, more than 85% of which are singletons. Sequenced: PBMCs. The chain combines TRBV6-5 with TRBJ1-2; tentatively, D is TRBD1 (5 bases). This clonotype was obtained from a woman aged 40 to 50 with lung cancer. CDR3 protein: CASSSGTPGYTF. As DNA, the CDR3 is TGTGCCAGCAGTTCGGGGACGCCTGGCTACACCTTC.